This T cell receptor beta chain was captured in a study of blood T cell repertoires in COVID-19. Study background: T cells, B-cell-depleted T cells, or PBMCs provided the cDNA or gDNA that served as material.

Germline lookup yields CDR1 SGHTA and CDR2 FQGNSA. The V and J ends lost 0 bases and 10 bases, in that order; junction bases with no gene match: 18. The CDR3 is 18 amino acids. Some clones are missing from TCRdb's copy, which holds only in-frame ones; the method was immunoSEQ multiplex PCR. The sample has under 200,000 clones, around 84% seen once. The clonotype comes from a woman aged 45-65 years with COVID-19, enrolled during active disease. The sequenced sample was peripheral blood. V gene TRBV7-2 combines with J gene TRBJ2-5; 9 nucleotides match TRBD2. The CDR3 nucleotides read TGTGCCAGCAGCTTAGCGGGGGTACTAGCGGGCGGAGGGGTAATCCAGTACTTC. Protein product: CASSLAGVLAGGGVIQYF.